This TCR beta chain was identified during a study of identical twins (dated by TCRdb to 2016 to 2017). For the wider study: The study deep-sequenced TCR alpha and beta repertoires from monozygotic twins, unrelated adults of various ages and cord blood to test whether fetal clonotypes persist. To rule out contamination, the twin experiments were replicated at different times with different library preparation protocols. General conclusions and limits of the study: Because the same donors could not be followed over many years, conclusions were based on cross-sectional statistical analysis. Out-of-frame TCR alpha sharing in monozygotic twins was systematically underestimated by recombination models, whereas sharing between unrelated individuals was in agreement with the recombination models. Excess twin sharing in beta out-of-frame sequences was weaker because fewer shared sequences lowered the signal-to-noise ratio. Zero-insertion analyses could be partly confounded by invariant T cells such as MAIT and iNKT, although diverse VJ usage argued against such confounding for most clonotypes. Compared with coincidental sharing between unrelated individuals, an excess of low generation-probability sequences was observed among out-of-frame TCR alpha sequences shared between twins. Fewer insertions were carried by abundant cord blood beta clonotypes, a similar but weaker trend appeared in young adult naive repertoires, and no such trend appeared in memory repertoires.

With respect to this clonotype: Its antigen is still unknown. Base qualities are missing; no much larger clone stands one base away.

Only healthy Caucasian donors were included. The twin cohort consisted of three pairs of female monozygotic twins, all aged roughly 18 to 29 years. Peripheral blood mononuclear cells were used as the source from which RNA for TCR libraries was isolated. CDR1 and CDR2 (SGHRS, YFSETQ) derive from the germline V gene. The CDR3, cysteine through phenylalanine, is 15 amino acids long. CDR3 DNA is the only sequence kept; it has 45 bases, read in frame from the first base. The germline V and J ends show losses of 8 bases and 0 bases respectively, and no gene match explains 10 bases of the junction. Library prep was done by 5' RACE. Sequencing instrument: Illumina HiSeq 2000. A universal primer binding site was added through template switching, and the final cDNA carried a unique molecular identifier so that TCR cDNA molecules could be counted accurately. Specific primers in the conserved constant-segment region were used to synthesize first-strand cDNA for TCR alpha and beta chains. Each cDNA library was double barcoded, with a SMART-Mk sample barcode plus Illumina barcodes, to control for contamination. Two successive PCR steps introduced TruSeq adapter sequences along with Illumina sample barcodes. The Illumina HiSeq platform was used with custom primers to sequence TCR alpha and beta cDNA libraries. As for the authors' bioinformatics: MiGEC processed the raw reads to extract unique molecular identifiers, while MiXCR was used to determine the CDR3 positions. Recombination models were inferred per individual with the repgenHMM and IGoR tools using an EM algorithm. Shared clonotypes were analyzed with the tcR package in R, and sharing was normalized by the product of cloneset sizes. To study raw recombination free of thymic and clonal selection effects, out-of-frame nonproductive sequences were analyzed. TCRdb reran the public reads through fastp at Q25 and MiXCR, keeping productive beta chains. Each entry is one CDR3 protein sequence, shown with its most common DNA and genes. The V and J calls here are based on TCRdb, not the publication. A total of about 920,000 distinct CDR3 sequences appear in this sample, approximately 13% of them only once. Of the sample, 1.5% to 2% is held by the ten largest clones.

This sample was also put to use in a study of yellow fever vaccine responses in identical twins. The second investigation adds: According to the authors, the vaccine-induced T cell response in identical twins seemed to be partly convergent and partly specific to each individual. Focusing on identical twins, the study followed the T cell clones that responded to the vaccine, and did so with precision.

The V and J genes are TRBV5-1 and TRBJ1-1, and TRBD1 aligns with 7 junction nucleotides. This clonotype was obtained from a woman aged 18-29 years in good health. The source material was PBMCs. The bases read TGCGCCAGTACCCGGGAGGGACAGTTGAACACTGAAGCTTTCTTT. It translates as CASTREGQLNTEAFF.